This record concerns one T cell receptor (beta chain) sequence. This record comes from a study of blood T cell repertoires in COVID-19. Study at large: Samples representing acute and convalescent COVID-19 were sourced from the United States, Italy and Spain. The analysed material was cDNA or gDNA that came from T cells, B-cell-depleted T cells, or PBMCs.

Here immunoSEQ multiplex PCR was the method, and the copy in TCRdb shows in-frame clones only, minus some. In the table there are roughly 100,000 clones, about 89% of which are singletons. The sequenced sample was peripheral blood. The sequence derives from a human donor in a cohort sampled during active COVID-19.

CDR3 DNA: TGTGCCAGCAGTCGGATAAGGAGCACTGAAGCTTTCTTT. Its protein is CASSRIRSTEAFF. The chain couples TRBV6-5 to TRBJ1-1; D gene ambiguous. From germline, CDR1 is MNHEY and CDR2 SVGAGI. This CDR3 spans 13 amino acids. V was trimmed by 5 bases and J by 4 bases, leaving 11 bases between them.